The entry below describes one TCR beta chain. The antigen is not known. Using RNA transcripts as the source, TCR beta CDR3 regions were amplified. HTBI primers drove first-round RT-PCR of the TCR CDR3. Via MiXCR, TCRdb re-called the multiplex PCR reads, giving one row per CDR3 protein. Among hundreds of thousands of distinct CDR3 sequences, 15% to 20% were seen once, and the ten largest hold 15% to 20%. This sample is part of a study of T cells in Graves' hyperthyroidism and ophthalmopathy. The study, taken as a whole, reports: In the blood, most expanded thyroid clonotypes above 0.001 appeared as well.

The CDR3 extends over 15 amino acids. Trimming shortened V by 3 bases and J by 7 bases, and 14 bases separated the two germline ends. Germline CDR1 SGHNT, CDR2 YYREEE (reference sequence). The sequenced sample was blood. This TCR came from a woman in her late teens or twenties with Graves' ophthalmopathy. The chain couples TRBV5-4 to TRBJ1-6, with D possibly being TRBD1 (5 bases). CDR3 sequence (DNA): TGTGCCAGCAGCTGGGGGGGGGGAGAGAATTCACCCCTCCACTTT. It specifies CASSWGGGENSPLHF.